Listed here are 8 T cell receptor beta chains from one sample, sequenced in a study of cytomegalovirus exposure and HLA in healthy donors. Amplification used 60 Vbeta primers and 13 Jbeta primers. Libraries were prepared by immunoSEQ multiplex PCR; TCRdb keeps only in-frame clonotypes and omits some of them. Of fewer than 250,000 clones listed, roughly four fifths were seen once; the top ten hold approximately 2%. The sample taken for sequencing was PBMCs. These TCRs come from a woman in her twenties or thirties in good health and CMV-seropositive.

This clone was detected only a few times. Other DNA sequences within the sample encode an identical CDR3. This chain links TRBV29-1 with TRBJ2-7; D is uncertain. Trimming cost V 1 base and J 2 bases, with 6 bases left between them. Germline assignment: CDR1 SQVTM and CDR2 ANQGSEA. The CDR3 covers 12 residues. CDR3 amino acids: CSVEAGTYEQYF. DNA for the CDR3: TGCAGCGTTGAAGCAGGAACCTACGAGCAGTACTTC.

This clone showed up just once. The V and J genes are TRBV21-1 and TRBJ2-7; the table gives TRBD2 as D, unverified against the DNA. TRBV21-1 counts as a pseudogene. CDR3 length: 14 amino acids. CDR3: CASSKRGSSYEQYF. The CDR3 DNA is TGTGCCAGCAGTAAACGGGGGAGCTCCTACGAGCAGTACTTC.

This chain uses TRBV7-9 with TRBJ2-3, with D possibly matching TRBD1 (6 bases). CDR1 and CDR2 from the germline V gene are SEHNR and FQNEAQ (reference sequence). V lost 5 bases and J lost 0, with 12 bases in between. This CDR3 has 15 residues. This CDR3 is CASSPDRPSTDTQYF. As DNA, the CDR3 is TGTGCCAGCAGCCCGGACAGACCGAGCACAGATACGCAGTATTTT.

The chain recombines TRBV28 with TRBJ1-4, with a weak D call TRBD1 (5 bases). V was cut by 2 bases and J by 8 bases, with 15 bases left in between. This CDR3 has 15 residues. Per the germline V gene, CDR1 is MDHEN and CDR2 is SYDVKM. CDR3 sequence reads: CASSLPTRGGEKLFF. Here the CDR3 DNA reads TGTGCCAGCAGTTTACCGACCCGGGGGGGAGAAAAACTGTTTTTT.

This clone has only a few counts. Its ends do not fully match the called genes, so a read error is possible. Different DNA sequences within this sample yield the same CDR3. The chain joins TRBV19 to TRBJ2-3, with 10 bases matching TRBD2. Looked up from germline, CDR1 is LNHDA and CDR2 is SQIVND (reference sequence). This CDR3 has 16 residues. The CDR3 spells CASSIGLAGATDTQYF. The DNA of the CDR3 is TGTGCTAGTAGTATAGGGCTAGCGGGAGCCACAGATACGCAGTATTTT.

This rearrangement joins TRBV28 to TRBJ2-7; 8 bases are shared with TRBD2. In germline, CDR1 is MDHEN, CDR2 SYDVKM. The CDR3 is 11 amino acids. CDR3 residues: CATSVTYEQYF. The CDR3 DNA sequence: TGTGCGACTAGCGTTACCTACGAGCAGTACTTC.

The chain joins TRBV5-6 to TRBJ1-4, with 10 bases aligning to TRBD1. The CDR3 runs to 18 residues. V was pared by 3 bases and J by 4 bases, with 12 bases of the junction left unmatched. Germline V gene data show CDR1 as SGHDT and CDR2 as YYEEEE. The DNA of the CDR3 is TGTGCCAGCAGCTCGGTGAGACAGGGGGCACCGGGTAATGAAAAACTGTTTTTT. Its protein is CASSSVRQGAPGNEKLFF.

This clone was seen more than once but under ten times. The chain couples TRBV5-1 to TRBJ1-1; 8 bases map to TRBD1. Losses at the gene ends were 4 bases for V and 0 bases for J; bases not matched to a gene: 8. Looked up from germline, CDR1 is SGHRS and CDR2 is YFSETQ. This CDR3 spans 16 amino acids. The CDR3, as DNA: TGCGCCAGCAGCACCGGACAGGGTCGGGTGAACACTGAAGCTTTCTTT. Its protein product is CASSTGQGRVNTEAFF.